The T cell receptor (beta chain) under discussion was sequenced for a study of T-cell memory formation after mild COVID-19. Overall study results and limits: Shrinking CD4+ clones were chiefly CM and EM; CD8+ ones were chiefly EMRA. Memory sampled before infection contained some responding clones, suggesting cross-reactive memory joined.

TCRdb itself ran the 5' RACE reads through MiXCR, one entry per CDR3 protein. In the table there are under 300,000 distinct CDR3 sequences, approximately 16% of which are singletons. This clonotype was recorded many times. The antigen remains undetermined. J gave up 2 bases and V 4 bases, and 8 bases lay outside the gene matches. The germline V gene encodes CDR1 SGHRS and CDR2 YFSETQ. The CDR3 length is 15 residues. The specimen sequenced was PBMCs or a T cell subset sorted from them (not recorded which). The J gene is TRBJ2-5, the V gene TRBV5-1; TRBD1 aligns across 7 bases. The clonotype was recovered from a young man who had mild COVID-19 (a few samples of this study predate the infection). Cell type and time point are not known. The CDR3 DNA is TGCGCCAGCAGCCCGGGGCAGGGGGTTCAAGAGACCCAGTACTTC. It is translated as CASSPGQGVQETQYF.